This T cell receptor (beta chain) was obtained from a study of shared T cell receptors in the human thymus. TCRdb's table, derived via immunoSEQ multiplex PCR, lists solely in-frame clones and lacks some. Among hundreds of thousands of clones listed, approximately 87% were seen once. Germline V CDR1 and CDR2: KGHSH, LQKENI. Trimming shortened V by 4 bases and J by 3 bases, and 19 bases separated the two germline ends. The CDR3 covers 16 residues. The same sample was also studied in work on human thymus T cells. Per that study: Corrective surgery for congenital heart defects was being performed on the healthy Finnish infants who served as donors.

The receptor's source is a boy under three years old with a congenital heart defect. V and J are TRBV18 and TRBJ2-7, with D perhaps matching TRBD1 (5 bases). The sample taken for sequencing was thymocytes. In DNA, the CDR3 is TGTGCCAGCTCACAAGAGACAGTGTCTACAGTCTACGAGCAGTACTTC. This sequence encodes CASSQETVSTVYEQYF.